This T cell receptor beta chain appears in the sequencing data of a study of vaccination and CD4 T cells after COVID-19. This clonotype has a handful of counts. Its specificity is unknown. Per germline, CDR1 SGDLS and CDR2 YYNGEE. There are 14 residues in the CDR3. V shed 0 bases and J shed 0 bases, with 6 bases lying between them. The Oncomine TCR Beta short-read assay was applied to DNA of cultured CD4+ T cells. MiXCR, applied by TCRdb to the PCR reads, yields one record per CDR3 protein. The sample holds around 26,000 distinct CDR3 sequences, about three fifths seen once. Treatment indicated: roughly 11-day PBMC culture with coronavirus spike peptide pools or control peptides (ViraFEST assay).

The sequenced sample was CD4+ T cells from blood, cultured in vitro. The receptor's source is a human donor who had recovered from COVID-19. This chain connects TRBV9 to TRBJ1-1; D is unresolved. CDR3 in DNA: TGTGCCAGCAGCGTAGGGCAAATGAACACTGAAGCTTTCTTT. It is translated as CASSVGQMNTEAFF.